Below are 12 T cell receptor beta chains sequenced from a single sample in a study of identifying expanded T cells in peripheral blood. Clones were read by immunoSEQ multiplex PCR, and TCRdb kept only the in-frame ones, dropping some. The data hold about 85,000 clones, with approximately 89% observed a single time. Material for sequencing was blood. Receptor source: a person between 18 and 69 years old in good health.

The V gene is TRBV29-1, the J gene TRBJ2-7; TRBD2 matches at 9 bases. The CDR3 totals 18 residues. CDR1 SQVTM and CDR2 ANQGSEA come from the germline V gene. V lost 5 bases and J lost 3; bases outside the gene matches: 20. The CDR3 DNA follows: TGCAGCGTTTCTCGGGGGCGGCTAGCGGGAAGTCGCAGCTACGAGCAGTACTTC. It translates to CSVSRGRLAGSRSYEQYF.

The rearrangement links TRBV7-2 to TRBJ2-7; 7 bases map to TRBD1. Germline V lookup: CDR1 SGHTA, CDR2 FQGNSA. J lost 3 bases, V lost 5 bases, and 13 bases had no gene match. The CDR3 extends over 16 amino acids. CDR3 DNA sequence: TGTGCCAGCAGCCCGCCGCTCGTGGCAGGGGGCTACGAGCAGTACTTC. Protein product: CASSPPLVAGGYEQYF.

This clone was detected only a few times. The chain links TRBV10-1 to TRBJ2-7; 7 nucleotides agree with TRBD1. This CDR3 has 14 amino acids. Germline V gene sequence: CDR1 WNHNN, CDR2 SYGVQD (reference sequence). V lost 4 bases and J lost 2; bases outside the gene matches: 5. The CDR3 spells CASSAWGQPYEQYF. CDR3 bases: TGCGCCAGCAGTGCTTGGGGACAGCCCTACGAGCAGTACTTC.

This chain connects TRBV19 to TRBJ2-3; D is unclear. The CDR3 is made up of 15 amino acids. V dropped 5 bases and J dropped 4 bases, with 16 bases sitting between them. Per the germline V gene, CDR1 is LNHDA and CDR2 is SQIVND (reference sequence). The CDR3 nucleotides are TGTGCCAGTAGTCCCCGAGTTACGCGAGCAGATACGCAGTATTTT. Protein: CASSPRVTRADTQYF.

The chain recombines TRBV9 with TRBJ1-3; 7 bases line up with TRBD1. V lost 0 bases, J lost 0 bases, and 3 bases stayed unmatched. The germline CDR1 and CDR2 sequences are SGDLS and YYNGEE. The CDR3 sequence is 16 residues long. The chain's CDR3 is CASSVGQGVSGNTIYF. For the CDR3, the DNA is TGTGCCAGCAGCGTAGGGCAGGGGGTCTCTGGAAACACCATATATTTT.

CDR3 in amino acids: CASSPKREVLDEQFF. DNA for the CDR3: TGTGCCAGCAGCCCCAAGCGGGAGGTGTTAGATGAGCAGTTCTTC. The chain carries TRBV7-2 and TRBJ2-1; 9 bases agree with TRBD2. Losses at the gene ends were 5 bases for V and 8 bases for J; bases not matched to a gene: 10. Germline V gives CDR1 SGHTA, CDR2 FQGNSA. The CDR3 is 15 residues long.

The chain employs TRBV19 and TRBJ1-2, with D uncertain. The CDR3 has 15 amino acids. The V gene's germline CDR1 is LNHDA and CDR2 SQIVND (reference sequence). The germline V and J ends were trimmed by 7 bases and 4 bases, with 19 bases remaining between them. CDR3 protein: CASTSSEERLYGYTF. DNA of the CDR3: TGTGCCAGTACGTCGTCCGAGGAAAGGCTCTATGGCTACACCTTC.

This clone occurred once. One end of the junction varies from germline; a read error may be responsible. Other nucleotide sequences in the sample specify the same CDR3. V gene TRBV7-2 combines with J gene TRBJ1-1, with no clear D. Germline V lookup: CDR1 SGHTA, CDR2 FQGNSA. The length of the CDR3 is 14 residues. CDR3 nucleotides: TGTGCCAGCAGCCCGGACGGTGGACGCGAGAGGGCTTTCTTC. Translated, it gives CASSPDGGRERAFF.

For the CDR3, the DNA is TGCGCCAGCAGCTCAACCGGGGACCCAACTAATGAAAAACTGTTTTTT. Protein: CASSSTGDPTNEKLFF. The chain joins TRBV5-1 to TRBJ1-4; D perhaps matches TRBD1 (5 bases). The V end was cut by 3 bases, the J end by 0 bases, with 12 bases between. The CDR3 length is 16 residues. Germline-derived CDR1 and CDR2 are SGHRS and YFSETQ. Filled out from reference TRBV5-1 and TRBJ1-4, the complete variable domain reads KAGVTQTPRYLIKTRGQQVTLSCSPISGHRSVSWYQQTPGQGLQFLFEYFSETQRNKGNFPGRFSGRQFSNSRSEMNVSTLELGDSALYLCASSSTGDPTNEKLFFGSGTQLSVL.

The V call is TRBV10-3, the J call TRBJ2-2; D is possibly TRBD1 (5 bases). Germline V lookup: CDR1 ENHRY, CDR2 SYGVKD. The length of the CDR3 is 15 residues. The germline V and J ends were trimmed by 6 bases and 2 bases, with 13 bases remaining between them. As DNA, the CDR3 is TGTGCCATCAGCAAACAGGAGACTAACACCGGGGAGCTGTTTTTT. The encoded protein is CAISKQETNTGELFF.

V and J are TRBV5-1 and TRBJ2-1; D is undetermined. Germline-derived CDR1 and CDR2 are SGHRS and YFSETQ. V was trimmed by 0 bases and J by 7 bases, leaving 11 bases between them. The CDR3 extends over 14 amino acids. The CDR3 reads CASSLALLGNEQFF. The DNA of the CDR3 is TGCGCCAGCAGCTTGGCTCTATTGGGGAATGAGCAGTTCTTC.

This chain joins TRBV6-4 and TRBJ2-3; possible D gene TRBD1, 5 bases. The CDR3 spans 14 residues. Germline V gives CDR1 MRHNA, CDR2 SNTAGT. Trimming stripped 2 bases from V and 6 bases from J, with 12 bases between. For the CDR3, the DNA is TGTGCCAGCAGTGACAGGGGCGAGGCCGATACGCAGTATTTT. This encodes CASSDRGEADTQYF.